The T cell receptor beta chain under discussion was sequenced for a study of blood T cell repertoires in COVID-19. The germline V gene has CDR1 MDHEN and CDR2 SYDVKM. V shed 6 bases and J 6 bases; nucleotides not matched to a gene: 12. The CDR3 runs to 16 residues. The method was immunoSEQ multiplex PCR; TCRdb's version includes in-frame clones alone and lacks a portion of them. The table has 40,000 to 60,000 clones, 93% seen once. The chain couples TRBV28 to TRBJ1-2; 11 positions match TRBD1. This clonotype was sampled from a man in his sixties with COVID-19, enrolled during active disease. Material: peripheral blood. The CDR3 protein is CASSPAPGQGDDGYTF. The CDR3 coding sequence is TGTGCCAGCAGCCCCGCCCCGGGACAGGGGGATGATGGCTACACCTTC.